These 29 T cell receptor beta chains were sequenced from one sample in a study of blood T cell repertoires in COVID-19. Clones were read by immunoSEQ multiplex PCR, and TCRdb kept only the in-frame ones, dropping some. The sample has 350,000 or so clones, more than 85% seen once. The sample taken for sequencing was PBMCs or T cells enriched from blood (not recorded which). These TCRs come from a woman aged 30 to 39 who had recovered from COVID-19.

The chain couples TRBV7-2 to TRBJ2-1, with 10 bases aligning to TRBD2. There are 15 residues in the CDR3. The V gene end was trimmed by 1 base and the J gene end by 6 bases; junction bases not matched to a gene: 3. Germline V gene lookup returns CDR1 SGHTA and CDR2 FQGNSA. CDR3 nucleotide sequence: TGTGCCAGCAGCTTAGAGCGGGAGGGGTTCAATGAGCAGTTCTTC. This codes for CASSLEREGFNEQFF.

The chain has TRBV10-3 and TRBJ2-3; no clear D. Germline CDR1 reads ENHRY; CDR2 reads SYGVKD. CDR3 size: 16 residues. The ends were cut back, 6 bases at V and 9 bases at J, with 25 bases in the middle. CDR3 sequence: CAIRDGSGLTLKTQYF. The CDR3 coding sequence is TGTGCCATCAGGGATGGGTCAGGTCTAACGTTAAAAACGCAGTATTTT.

This clone was observed at least ten times. The chain has TRBV27 and TRBJ2-1, with 14 nucleotides matching TRBD2. Germline CDR1 reads MNHEY; CDR2 reads SMNVEV (reference sequence). CDR3 size: 16 residues. The trim removed 4 bases at V and 7 bases at J, leaving 6 bases unmatched. For the CDR3, the DNA is TGTGCCAGCAGTTCGACTAGCGGGAGGGCTTGGAATGAGCAGTTCTTC. Protein product: CASSSTSGRAWNEQFF.

The chain is built from TRBV28 and TRBJ2-7; D gene ambiguous. The V and J ends lost 2 bases and 6 bases respectively, with 17 bases between them. Germline CDR1 is MDHEN and CDR2 is SYDVKM. The CDR3 is 15 residues long. The CDR3 reads CASSLGPTSLSEQYF. CDR3 sequence (DNA): TGTGCCAGCAGTTTAGGGCCGACAAGTCTAAGCGAGCAGTACTTC.

The rearrangement joins TRBV5-4 to TRBJ1-1; no definite D call. Germline V lookup: CDR1 SGHNT, CDR2 YYREEE (reference sequence). The CDR3 has 14 residues. The V end was cut by 4 bases, the J end by 1 base, with 11 bases between. As DNA, the CDR3 is TGTGCCAGCAGCCTTCCAGGAAGGAACACTGAAGCTTTCTTT. Encoded protein: CASSLPGRNTEAFF.

This clone showed up just once. V usage is TRBV19 and J usage is TRBJ2-3; 10 nucleotides line up with TRBD1. V shed 3 bases, J shed 4 bases, and the junction held 4 bases outside the gene matches. Germline V gives CDR1 LNHDA, CDR2 SQIVND (reference sequence). The CDR3 length is 15 residues. The CDR3 is CASSMTGGNADTQYF. In DNA form, the CDR3 reads TGTGCCAGTAGTATGACAGGGGGCAACGCAGATACGCAGTATTTT. Full variable domain (remainder filled in from reference TRBV19 and TRBJ2-3): DGGITQSPKYLFRKEGQNVTLSCEQNLNHDAMYWYRQDPGQGLRLIYYSQIVNDFQKGDIAEGYSVSREKKESFPLTVTSAQKNPTAFYLCASSMTGGNADTQYFGPGTRLTVL.

A single count supports this clone. The chain has TRBV7-9 and TRBJ1-2; 7 nucleotides agree with TRBD1. The length of the CDR3 is 18 residues. Germline V gene data show CDR1 as SEHNR and CDR2 as FQNEAQ (reference sequence). V trimming: 3 bases; J trimming: 4 bases; junction bases outside the gene matches: 17. The CDR3 coding sequence is TGTGCCAGCAGCTTCAGACTAGAGGAGACAGGGCTCTCCTATGGCTACACCTTC. Protein: CASSFRLEETGLSYGYTF.

The chain employs TRBV30 and TRBJ1-2; 7 nucleotides agree with TRBD1. Trimming removed 2 bases from V and 4 bases from J; junction bases left unmatched: 7. The CDR3 covers 14 residues. Germline CDR1 GTSNPN, CDR2 SVGIG (reference sequence). This CDR3 reads CAWSLQGGGYGYTF. DNA of the CDR3: TGTGCCTGGAGTCTCCAGGGGGGCGGCTATGGCTACACCTTC.

V and J are TRBV7-8 and TRBJ2-3, with D possibly being TRBD1 (6 bases). V gave up 5 bases and J gave up 2 bases, with 11 bases separating them. CDR1 and CDR2 from the germline V gene are SGHVS and FQNEAQ. There are 14 residues in the CDR3. The CDR3 sequence is CASSPRTDTDTQYF. CDR3 bases: TGTGCCAGCAGCCCAAGGACAGACACAGATACGCAGTATTTT. Looking up the rest from reference TRBV7-8 and TRBJ2-3 gives the full variable domain: GAGVSQSPRYKVAKRGQDVALRCDPISGHVSLFWYQQALGQGPEFLTYFQNEAQLDKSGLPSDRFFAERPEGSVSTLKIQRTQQEDSAVYLCASSPRTDTDTQYFGPGTRLTVL.

This chain connects TRBV15 to TRBJ2-1; 8 nucleotides line up with TRBD2. Per germline, CDR1 LNHNV and CDR2 YYDKDF (reference sequence). The CDR3 spans 18 residues. V shed 0 bases, J shed 3 bases, and the junction held 10 bases outside the gene matches. CDR3 loop: CATSRDTSLTSDYNEQFF. The DNA of the CDR3 is TGTGCCACCAGCAGAGATACCTCGTTGACTAGCGACTACAATGAGCAGTTCTTC.

The gene calls are TRBV27 and TRBJ2-5; D is possibly TRBD2 (6 bases). V was cut by 4 bases and J by 1 base, with 16 bases left in between. This CDR3 spans 16 amino acids. CDR1 and CDR2 from the germline V gene are MNHEY and SMNVEV (reference sequence). The CDR3 DNA reads as TGTGCCAGCAGTTCCCGGGTTTCTAGCGCCCAAGAGACCCAGTACTTC. Translating gives CASSSRVSSAQETQYF.

V and J are TRBV6-1 and TRBJ1-4; weak D call: TRBD1 (5 bases). Per the germline V gene, CDR1 is MNHNS and CDR2 is SASEGT. V lost 0 bases to trimming and J lost 9 bases, with 14 bases between them. The CDR3 totals 15 residues. CDR3 in amino acids: CASSEARGEGQKLFF. DNA of the CDR3: TGTGCCAGCAGTGAAGCGCGGGGGGAGGGTCAAAAACTGTTTTTT.

This chain uses TRBV6-4 with TRBJ2-2; 9 nucleotides match TRBD1. The germline gives CDR1 MRHNA, CDR2 SNTAGT. V dropped 8 bases and J dropped 7; count of bases not matched to a gene: 11. CDR3 length: 15 residues. CDR3 DNA: TGTGCCAGCGGGAGCGGGACAGGGTCGTTCGGGGAGCTGTTTTTT. Its protein product is CASGSGTGSFGELFF.

The chain carries TRBV30 and TRBJ2-3; perhaps TRBD2 as D (5 bases). The CDR3 consists of 15 residues. Germline V lookup: CDR1 GTSNPN, CDR2 SVGIG (reference sequence). Trimming shortened V by 2 bases and J by 0 bases, and 12 bases separated the two germline ends. The CDR3 DNA reads as TGTGCCTGGAGTCGTTTAGCGACAAGCACAGATACGCAGTATTTT. Its protein is CAWSRLATSTDTQYF.

The genes are TRBV18 and TRBJ2-5; D not resolved. Germline values: CDR1 KGHSH, CDR2 LQKENI. The germline V and J ends were trimmed by 3 bases and 3 bases, with 11 bases remaining between them. The CDR3 spans 14 residues. The CDR3 here is CASSPSQNKETQYF. As DNA, the CDR3 is TGTGCCAGCTCACCTTCGCAGAATAAAGAGACCCAGTACTTC.

This chain links TRBV11-2 with TRBJ2-3; no clear D. The CDR3 is 14 amino acids. Germline CDR1 is SGHAT and CDR2 is FQNNGV. V was trimmed by 0 bases and J by 3 bases, leaving 7 bases between them. The CDR3 nucleotides read TGTGCCAGCAGCTTAGATTCCCGGACAGATACGCAGTATTTT. It specifies CASSLDSRTDTQYF. The full variable domain, completed using reference TRBV11-2 and TRBJ2-3, is EAGVAQSPRYKIIEKRQSVAFWCNPISGHATLYWYQQILGQGPKLLIQFQNNGVVDDSQLPKDRFSAERLKGVDSTLKIQPAKLEDSAVYLCASSLDSRTDTQYFGPGTRLTVL.

J is TRBJ2-5 and V is TRBV12-3 or TRBV12-4, with D unresolved. V was trimmed by 1 base and J by 5 bases, leaving 8 bases between them. The CDR3 runs to 13 residues. The CDR3 loop reads CASSLGRWETQYF. For the CDR3, the DNA is TGTGCCAGCAGTTTAGGCAGGTGGGAGACCCAGTACTTC.

The sample holds one count of this clone. This sequence joins TRBV5-1 and TRBJ1-2; TRBD1 aligns across 8 bases. The junction had 19 bases not matched to a gene; V was cut back by 1 base and J by 8 bases. The germline CDR1 and CDR2 sequences are SGHRS and YFSETQ. The CDR3 has 18 amino acids. The CDR3 sequence is CASSLTSPGTGGLWGYTF. The CDR3 DNA reads TGCGCCAGCAGCTTGACGAGCCCCGGGACAGGCGGTTTGTGGGGCTACACCTTC.

J is TRBJ1-2 and V is TRBV6-1; D might be TRBD1 (6 bases). CDR3 length: 14 residues. Trimming removed 0 bases from V and 7 bases from J, with 12 bases in between. The V gene's germline CDR1 is MNHNS and CDR2 SASEGT. CDR3 loop: CASSEAGGASGYTF. The DNA for the CDR3 is TGTGCCAGCAGTGAAGCAGGGGGGGCTAGTGGCTACACCTTC.

The chain is built from TRBV5-1 and TRBJ1-1, with 7 nucleotides matching TRBD1. This CDR3 has 16 residues. The junction had 12 bases not matched to a gene; V was cut back by 3 bases and J by 4 bases. Looked up from germline, CDR1 is SGHRS and CDR2 is YFSETQ. CDR3 nucleotides: TGCGCCAGCAGCTGGGGCCGGGACAGTGGTGGCACTGAAGCTTTCTTT. Translated, it gives CASSWGRDSGGTEAFF.

V usage is TRBV5-8 and J usage is TRBJ1-1; D gene ambiguous. This CDR3 contains 13 residues. CDR1 is SGHTS, CDR2 YDEGEE, per germline. Between the trimmed V and J ends, which lost 0 bases and 11 bases, there was a span of 14 bases. CDR3 sequence: CASSLVRGGNAFF. Here the CDR3 DNA reads TGTGCCAGCAGCTTGGTTCGGGGAGGGAATGCTTTCTTT.

This clone was counted only a few times. The rearrangement uses TRBV19 and TRBJ1-5; D call uncertain. The CDR3 covers 13 residues. Germline CDR1 reads LNHDA; CDR2 reads SQIVND (reference sequence). V was trimmed by 7 bases and J by 2 bases, leaving 9 bases between them. The CDR3 region has the DNA TGTGCCAGTATGGTCCGGGGCAATCAGCCCCAGCATTTT. This gives the protein CASMVRGNQPQHF.

The genes are TRBV19 and TRBJ2-6; D perhaps matches TRBD1 (6 bases). The CDR3 is 16 residues long. Deletions cut 11 bases from V and 0 bases from J, with 17 bases between. The germline gives CDR1 LNHDA, CDR2 SQIVND (reference sequence). The CDR3 DNA is TGTGCCGGGGGAGTAGGGGGTTCCTCTGGGGCCAACGTCCTGACTTTC. This translates into CAGGVGGSSGANVLTF.

V is TRBV18 and J is TRBJ2-3; D uncertain. In germline, CDR1 is KGHSH, CDR2 LQKENI. Trimming stripped 5 bases from V and 4 bases from J, with 13 bases between. The CDR3 totals 14 residues. The CDR3, as DNA: TGTGCCAGCTCAATGTTCCCCGAGCCAGATACGCAGTATTTT. Residues: CASSMFPEPDTQYF.

This sequence joins TRBV7-2 and TRBJ2-5, with D maybe TRBD2 (5 bases). CDR1 is SGHTA, CDR2 FQGNSA, per germline. Trimming pared 4 bases from V and 4 bases from J, leaving 10 bases between. The CDR3 is made up of 13 amino acids. CDR3 sequence (DNA): TGTGCCAGCAGCTCTACTAGATTAGAGACCCAGTACTTC. It codes for CASSSTRLETQYF.

V gene TRBV27 combines with J gene TRBJ1-4, with D hard to call. Trimming removed 6 bases from V and 4 bases from J, with 24 bases in between. Germline CDR1 is MNHEY and CDR2 is SMNVEV (reference sequence). The CDR3 runs 18 residues. CDR3 DNA: TGTGCCAGCAGATTAAACGCTTTGACGGCAGCGAATAATGAAAAACTGTTTTTT. Residues: CASRLNALTAANNEKLFF.

The J gene is TRBJ2-7, the V gene TRBV28, with 10 bases that match TRBD2. Losses at the gene ends were 6 bases for V and 4 bases for J; bases not matched to a gene: 6. Per germline, CDR1 MDHEN and CDR2 SYDVKM. The CDR3 spans 14 residues. CDR3 region: CASRRPGLAYEQYF. CDR3 in DNA: TGTGCCAGCAGACGCCCGGGACTAGCGTACGAGCAGTACTTC. Supplemented by reference TRBV28 and TRBJ2-7, the full variable domain reads DVKVTQSSRYLVKRTGEKVFLECVQDMDHENMFWYRQDPGLGLRLIYFSYDVKMKEKGDIPEGYSVSREKKERFSLILESASTNQTSMYLCASRRPGLAYEQYFGPGTRLTVT.

Only one count was recorded for this clone. The rearrangement links TRBV4-2 to TRBJ2-4; 7 positions agree with TRBD2. From germline, CDR1 is LGHNA and CDR2 YNFKEQ. The CDR3 covers 17 residues. Trimming cost V 0 bases and J 6 bases; bases outside gene matches: 11. CDR3 protein: CASSQESAGAGPNIQYF. CDR3 sequence (DNA): TGTGCCAGCAGCCAAGAATCGGCGGGAGCTGGCCCAAACATTCAGTACTTC.

This chain connects TRBV7-9 to TRBJ1-6, with TRBD1 matching 8 bases. V was clipped by 7 bases and J by 3 bases; unmatched bases: 2. Germline CDR1 and CDR2: SEHNR and FQNEAQ (reference sequence). The CDR3 is 14 residues long. The CDR3 coding sequence is TGTGCCAGCACCGGACAGGGCTATAATTCACCCCTCCACTTT. As protein: CASTGQGYNSPLHF. The whole variable domain, filled in from reference TRBV7-9 and TRBJ1-6, reads DTGVSQNPRHKITKRGQNVTFRCDPISEHNRLYWYRQTLGQGPEFLTYFQNEAQLEKSRLLSDRFSAERPKGSFSTLEIQRTEQGDSAMYLCASTGQGYNSPLHFGNGTRLTVT.